This TCR beta chain was obtained from a study of metastatic and nonmetastatic thyroid tumors. Study at large: Malignant and benign thyroid patients had repertoires compared in peripheral blood and tumor or nodule tissue.

The V gene lost 7 bases and the J gene lost 9 bases, with 16 bases spanning the gap. CDR3 length equals 13 residues. Germline assignment: CDR1 SEHNR and CDR2 FQNEAQ (reference sequence). In regard to this clone: Its target is unknown.

No treatment of any kind had been given to any patient before thyroid surgery. General observations from the study: Reportedly, malignant thyroid tumors had significantly higher TCR beta diversity than benign nodules, in blood and tumor.

In the original processing: Clinicopathological groups differed in CDR3, with these differences serving to build a distant-metastasis classifier for papillary thyroid cancer. TCRdb re-processed the PCR reads through MiXCR. TCRdb's processing, not the authors' own work, is the source of the V and J calls. The data show about 40,000 clones, 18% seen once. The chain carries TRBV7-9 and TRBJ2-1; D is perhaps TRBD1 (5 bases). The sample was tumor tissue. This receptor was identified in a female donor with papillary thyroid cancer or a benign thyroid nodule (not recorded which). Some clones in this sample may be carry-over from other donors' samples. The CDR3 loop reads CASIPTGASEQFF. Written as DNA, the CDR3 is TGTGCCAGCATACCTACAGGTGCTAGTGAGCAGTTCTTC.